These 5 T cell receptor beta chains were sequenced from one sample in a study of T cells in Graves' hyperthyroidism and ophthalmopathy. Authors of the study amplified TCR beta CDR3 regions from RNA transcripts. An initial round of RT-PCR targeting the TCR CDR3 relied on the HTBI primer set. TCRdb recomputed calls from the multiplex PCR reads with MiXCR, one row per CDR3 protein. The table has 450,000 to 700,000 distinct CDR3 sequences, about 45% seen once; the top ten hold roughly 7.7%. Sequencing input: peripheral blood or thyroid tissue (not recorded which). The receptors derive from a young woman with Graves' hyperthyroidism.

V gene TRBV10-3 combines with J gene TRBJ2-5; 13 positions match TRBD2. V lost 10 bases and J lost 7; bases outside the gene matches: 21. Germline V gene sequence: CDR1 ENHRY, CDR2 SYGVKD. The CDR3 loop spans 18 amino acids. The chain's CDR3 is CAKRDMPPTGTSGVTQYF. CDR3 DNA: TGTGCCAAACGTGATATGCCCCCCACCGGGACTAGCGGGGTGACCCAGTACTTC.

The chain combines TRBV7-2 with TRBJ1-1; D call uncertain. Per germline, CDR1 SGHTA and CDR2 FQGNSA. With 2 bases removed from V and 5 bases from J, the gap between germline ends came to 15 bases. The CDR3 covers 15 residues. The CDR3 DNA reads TGTGCCAGCAGCTTAATTGTTAGCGGGAGGACTGAAGCTTTCTTT. Encoded protein: CASSLIVSGRTEAFF.

This sequence joins TRBV10-3 and TRBJ2-1; D assignment may be TRBD1 or TRBD2 (5 bases each). This CDR3 has 16 residues. The V end was cut by 10 bases, the J end by 13 bases, with 32 bases between. The germline CDR1 and CDR2 sequences are ENHRY and SYGVKD. In nucleotides, the CDR3 is TGTGCCAGCACCCCCGGGACCTCAAGGGCCAAAAACATTCAGTTCTTC. It yields the protein CASTPGTSRAKNIQFF.

The rearrangement uses TRBV7-2 and TRBJ2-7, with 8 bases fitting TRBD2. After removal of 1 base from V and 7 bases from J, the junction contained 9 bases not matched to a gene. The CDR3 spans 15 residues. Germline CDR1 is SGHTA and CDR2 is FQGNSA. The CDR3 region has the DNA TGTGCCAGCAGCTTAGGGGCTAGCGGGCGAGGGGAGCAGTACTTC. Amino acid sequence: CASSLGASGRGEQYF. The whole variable domain, remainder taken from reference TRBV7-2 and TRBJ2-7, is GAGVSQSPSNKVTEKGKDVELRCDPISGHTALYWYRQSLGQGLEFLIYFQGNSAPDKSGLPSDRFSAERTGGSVSTLTIQRTQQEDSAVYLCASSLGASGRGEQYFGPGTRLTVT.

The chain recombines TRBV20-1 with TRBJ1-5, with a tentative D call TRBD1 (5 bases). V was cut by 2 bases and J by 2 bases, with 13 bases left in between. CDR3 length: 15 amino acids. CDR1 and CDR2 (germline): DFQATT, SNEGSKA (reference sequence). In DNA form, the CDR3 reads TGCAGTGCTAGAACTACAGGAGCTGGCAATCAGCCCCAGCATTTT. Residues: CSARTTGAGNQPQHF.